This section outlines one T cell receptor beta chain sequence together with its context. The antigen is undetermined. The source of the sample is a study of cytomegalovirus exposure and HLA in healthy donors. Profiling relied on immunoSEQ multiplex PCR, and the TCRdb table lists in-frame clones only, not all of them. This sample has approximately 220,000 clones; approximately 80% occur once, and the top ten carry roughly 13%. Study-level results: Generally TCR sequences proved uncommon, though certain public TCRs appeared in numerous donors. Among the CMV-associated chains, three were confirmed in vitro as specific for CMV antigens.

With 5 bases clipped from V and 2 bases from J, the junction kept 4 bases outside the gene matches. The CDR3 runs to 15 residues. In germline, CDR1 is MNHEY, CDR2 SVGAGI. The receptor's source is a woman in her thirties in good health and CMV-seropositive. This chain connects TRBV6-5 to TRBJ2-7, with TRBD2 identical over 12 bases. What was sequenced was PBMCs. CDR3 sequence: CASSQTSGSTYEQYF. The DNA of the CDR3 is TGTGCCAGCAGTCAGACTAGCGGGAGCACCTACGAGCAGTACTTC.